This T cell receptor beta chain came from a study of beta chain features in type 1 diabetes. Study overall: Healthy donors resembled patients in age, gender and cell yields.

Germline V CDR1 and CDR2: SGHNT, YYREEE (reference sequence). CDR3 length equals 18 residues. Trimming took 1 base from V and 6 from J; bases not matched to a gene: 13. Expressed TCRB transcripts were sequenced after all isolated RNA was converted to cDNA. The method was immunoSEQ multiplex PCR; TCRdb's version includes in-frame clones alone and lacks a portion of them. This sample has some 500,000 clones, with about 10% found just once. This clone was counted a few times. CD4+ naive, central memory, regulatory and stem cell-like memory subsets were isolated by sorting on CD45RO/CCR7/CD25/CD127/CD95/CD27.

The V and J genes are TRBV5-4 and TRBJ2-2, with TRBD1 matching 9 bases. The receptor's source is a woman aged 18-29 years in good health. Sequencing used naive CD4+ T cells from blood. In nucleotides, the CDR3 is TGTGCCAGCAGCTTGTCTTCGTTCGGGACAGGGAAGGCCGGGGAGCTGTTTTTT. Translating gives CASSLSSFGTGKAGELFF. The whole variable domain, remainder taken from reference TRBV5-4 and TRBJ2-2, is ETGVTQSPTHLIKTRGQQVTLRCSSQSGHNTVSWYQQALGQGPQFIFQYYREEENGRGNFPPRFSGLQFPNYSSELNVNALELDDSALYLCASSLSSFGTGKAGELFFGEGSRLTVL.